These 28 T cell receptor beta chains share one sample of origin, sequenced in a study of blood T cells in healthy people across ages. Then a second PCR, running roughly 7 to 11 cycles, was carried out with a sample-barcoded 5' primer and a J-beta primer mix. A single record per CDR3 protein comes from TCRdb applying MiXCR to the 5' RACE reads. Among about 1.6 million distinct CDR3 sequences listed, about 32% were seen once. Sequenced input: blood. The receptors shown here come from a woman in her 30s in good health.

This chain connects TRBV10-3 to TRBJ2-1; 9 positions match TRBD2. The CDR3 contains 16 residues. Germline V CDR1 and CDR2: ENHRY, SYGVKD. The J segment lost 12 bases and the V segment lost 5 bases, leaving 17 bases of the junction unmatched. The CDR3 DNA sequence: TGTGCCATCAGTTCCTCGAGTGGAGCGGGGGGTATCTGGCAGTTCTTC. This codes for CAISSSSGAGGIWQFF.

The genes are TRBV6-1 and TRBJ2-4, with 7 bases matching TRBD2. The closer fit of TRBJ2-7 to the DNA end suggests the J call may be wrong. CDR3 length equals 15 residues. The germline V gene has CDR1 MNHNS and CDR2 SASEGT. CDR3 in amino acids: CASSDGSGTPYEQYF. CDR3 nucleotides: TGTGCCAGCAGTGACGGGAGCGGGACCCCCTACGAGCAGTACTTC.

This clonotype was seen many times. This chain joins TRBV7-2 and TRBJ1-4; unclear D gene. Trimming took 1 base from V and 0 from J, leaving 6 bases between them. CDR1 SGHTA and CDR2 FQGNSA come from the germline V gene. The CDR3 covers 15 residues. CDR3 in amino acids: CASSLGISTNEKLFF. CDR3 nucleotide sequence: TGTGCCAGCAGCTTAGGCATCTCAACTAATGAAAAACTGTTTTTT.

The table lists this clonotype with a few counts. The chain uses TRBV7-2 and TRBJ1-1; no clear D gene. The CDR3 is made up of 13 amino acids. Trimming left V 4 bases short and J 1 base short, with 7 bases between. Per the germline V gene, CDR1 is SGHTA and CDR2 is FQGNSA. CDR3 sequence: CASSSRRNTEAFF. The CDR3 DNA sequence: TGTGCCAGCAGCTCCAGACGGAACACTGAAGCTTTCTTT.

The chain employs TRBV20-1 and TRBJ1-1; 9 nucleotides line up with TRBD1. The CDR3 spans 14 residues. CDR1 is DFQATT, CDR2 SNEGSKA, per germline (reference sequence). Trimming took 4 bases from V and 4 from J; bases not matched to a gene: 7. The CDR3 loop reads CSATLDRGITEAFF. CDR3 DNA: TGCAGTGCTACCCTTGACAGGGGGATCACTGAAGCTTTCTTT.

The chain is built from TRBV20-1 and TRBJ2-2, with 12 nucleotides matching TRBD2. V shed 4 bases, J shed 6 bases, and the junction held 3 bases outside the gene matches. CDR1 DFQATT and CDR2 SNEGSKA come from the germline V gene (reference sequence). The CDR3 totals 14 residues. This CDR3 is CSATRTSGAGELFF. CDR3 nucleotide sequence: TGCAGTGCTACCCGGACTAGCGGGGCCGGGGAGCTGTTTTTT.

Only a few counts were recorded for this clonotype. The V gene is TRBV9, the J gene TRBJ1-1; maybe TRBD1 (6 bases). V shed 1 base and J shed 8 bases, with 12 bases lying between them. Per the germline V gene, CDR1 is SGDLS and CDR2 is YYNGEE. The CDR3 is 13 amino acids. The CDR3 DNA follows: TGTGCCAGCAGCGTACAATCCAGGGGCGAAGCTTTCTTT. Its translation is CASSVQSRGEAFF.

With respect to this clonotype: At one end, the junction sequence differs from germline, possibly due to a read error. The rearrangement uses TRBV20-1 and TRBJ2-7; 10 bases fit TRBD1. Germline V gene data show CDR1 as DFQATT and CDR2 as SNEGSKA (reference sequence). The CDR3 totals 15 residues. The CDR3 DNA reads TGCAGTGCTAGTAGTCCCGGGACAGGGGTTTACGAGCTGTACTTC. It specifies CSASSPGTGVYELYF.

This clonotype showed up just a few times. The chain employs TRBV20-1 and TRBJ2-7; 8 positions match TRBD2. Germline V CDR1 and CDR2: DFQATT, SNEGSKA (reference sequence). The CDR3 is 14 residues long. V lost 1 base and J lost 7; bases outside the gene matches: 9. The CDR3 sequence: CSARGRGSGGEQYF. The CDR3 bases are TGCAGTGCTAGAGGAAGGGGTTCGGGGGGGGAGCAGTACTTC.

This sequence joins TRBV20-1 and TRBJ2-1; 14 nucleotides line up with TRBD2. This CDR3 region has 15 residues. V trimming: 7 bases; J trimming: 3 bases; junction bases outside the gene matches: 5. Germline CDR1 DFQATT, CDR2 SNEGSKA (reference sequence). The CDR3 sequence is CSGEGLAGDYNEQFF. In DNA, the CDR3 is TGCAGTGGAGAGGGACTAGCGGGGGACTACAATGAGCAGTTCTTC.

This chain joins TRBV20-1 and TRBJ2-7; no firm D call. The CDR3 is 14 amino acids. Germline V lookup: CDR1 DFQATT, CDR2 SNEGSKA (reference sequence). The V end lost 2 bases, the J end lost 1 base, and 12 bases lay between the germline ends. The CDR3 region has the DNA TGCAGTGCTAGACCCCGAGAGCTTTCCTACGAGCAGTACTTC. Translation gives CSARPRELSYEQYF.

This clonotype appeared a few times. The chain carries TRBV20-1 and TRBJ2-7, with 7 nucleotides matching TRBD1. Germline V gene lookup returns CDR1 DFQATT and CDR2 SNEGSKA (reference sequence). There are 14 residues in the CDR3. The V gene end was trimmed by 6 bases and the J gene end by 2 bases; junction bases not matched to a gene: 10. The chain's CDR3 is CSAQTGQGAYEQYF. The DNA for the CDR3 is TGCAGTGCCCAAACCGGGCAGGGGGCCTACGAGCAGTACTTC.

This clonotype was counted only a few times. This rearrangement joins TRBV7-9 to TRBJ1-4; possibly TRBD1 for D (6 bases). Germline-derived CDR1 and CDR2 are SEHNR and FQNEAQ (reference sequence). Trimming left V 1 base short and J 5 bases short, with 11 bases between. This CDR3 is built from 15 residues. CDR3 coding DNA: TGTGCCAGCAGCTTAGGGACAGTGATGAATGAAAAACTGTTTTTT. Encoded protein: CASSLGTVMNEKLFF.

The J gene is TRBJ2-2, the V gene TRBV5-1; D unresolved. CDR3 length: 14 amino acids. Germline assignment: CDR1 SGHRS and CDR2 YFSETQ. V was cut by 5 bases and J by 0 bases, with 8 bases left in between. The CDR3 region has the DNA TGCGCCAGCAGACCCGAGGCGAACACCGGGGAGCTGTTTTTT. Protein: CASRPEANTGELFF.

The CDR3 nucleotides are TGTGCCAGCAGGCGGGACAGTGGCAGAACTGAGCAGTTCTTC. Amino acids: CASRRDSGRTEQFF. The rearrangement uses TRBV28 and TRBJ2-1, with a tentative D call TRBD1 (7 bases). Trimming stripped 6 bases from V and 9 bases from J, with 18 bases between. The germline gives CDR1 MDHEN, CDR2 SYDVKM. The CDR3 consists of 14 residues.

Details on this clonotype: One end of the junction is discordant with germline, which a read error may explain. The genes are TRBV29-1 and TRBJ2-3; TRBD1 is a possible D gene (5 bases). The germline V gene has CDR1 SQVTM and CDR2 ANQGSEA. The CDR3 covers 13 residues. The CDR3 nucleotides are TGCAGCGTTGCAGGCCAGATCACAGGTACGCAGTATTTT. Encoded protein: CSVAGQITGTQYF.

There are a few counts of this clonotype. This chain uses TRBV6-1 with TRBJ2-5; 13 bases agree with TRBD2. The junction had 4 bases not matched to a gene; V was cut back by 0 bases and J by 3 bases. The germline V gene has CDR1 MNHNS and CDR2 SASEGT. This CDR3 contains 17 residues. CDR3 DNA sequence: TGTGCCAGCAGTGAAGCGGGGACTAGCGGGAATAAAGAGACCCAGTACTTC. Protein: CASSEAGTSGNKETQYF.

The chain recombines TRBV12-3 or TRBV12-4 with TRBJ1-2, with D perhaps TRBD1 (5 bases). The CDR3 sequence is 12 residues long. With 6 bases removed from V and 4 bases from J, the gap between germline ends came to 9 bases. CDR3 DNA: TGTGCCAGCAGGTTCGGGGGCTATGGCTACACCTTC. It yields the protein CASRFGGYGYTF.

The chain is built from TRBV5-1 and TRBJ2-7; 10 bases match TRBD2. CDR3 length: 15 amino acids. V lost 4 bases and J lost 1; bases outside the gene matches: 5. CDR1 is SGHRS, CDR2 YFSETQ, per germline. This chain's CDR3 is CASSRTTSGSYEQYF. The CDR3 nucleotides are TGCGCCAGCAGCCGAACGACTAGCGGGTCCTACGAGCAGTACTTC.

This clonotype was counted only a few times. The V and J genes are TRBV9 and TRBJ2-6, with a weak D call TRBD2 (5 bases). The V gene's germline CDR1 is SGDLS and CDR2 YYNGEE. Trimming removed 0 bases at V and 2 bases at J, with 6 bases between. This CDR3 contains 15 residues. CDR3 amino acids: CASSVVRAGANVLTF. DNA for the CDR3: TGTGCCAGCAGCGTAGTGAGGGCTGGGGCCAACGTCCTGACTTTC.

This clonotype was recorded many times. CDR3: CASSLWPREAGYTF. CDR3 nucleotide sequence: TGTGCCAGCAGTTTATGGCCCCGCGAGGCTGGCTACACCTTC. The chain joins TRBV12-3 or TRBV12-4 to TRBJ1-2; D remains ambiguous. V lost 2 bases and J 7 bases, leaving 14 bases between the germline ends. This CDR3 contains 14 residues.

The rearrangement uses TRBV3-1 and TRBJ2-5; perhaps TRBD2 as D (5 bases). V dropped 4 bases and J dropped 2 bases, with 14 bases sitting between them. CDR1 and CDR2 (germline): LGHDT, YNNKEL (reference sequence). This CDR3 is 15 amino acids long. CDR3 protein: CASSLWTQLQETQYF. In nucleotides, the CDR3 is TGTGCCAGCAGCCTCTGGACTCAACTGCAAGAGACCCAGTACTTC.

This clonotype was seen more than once but under ten times. The J gene is TRBJ2-5, the V gene TRBV6-6; the D gene is possibly TRBD2 (7 bases). Germline CDR1 is MNHNY and CDR2 is SVGAGI (reference sequence). This CDR3 is 14 amino acids long. V was pared by 1 base and J by 5 bases, with 11 bases between. This chain's CDR3 is CASSYWGGRETQYF. CDR3 DNA sequence: TGTGCCAGCAGTTACTGGGGGGGGCGGGAGACCCAGTACTTC.

This chain connects TRBV21-1 to TRBJ2-5; whether TRBD1, the table's D call, matches the DNA was not checked. TRBV21-1 is a pseudogene segment. The CDR3 has 10 residues. The CDR3 DNA is TGTGCCGAGGGCAGGGGGGAACAGTACTTC. Residues: CAEGRGEQYF.

The chain carries TRBV4-1 and TRBJ2-2; weak D call: TRBD2 (5 bases). This CDR3 is 17 amino acids long. V lost 1 base and J lost 5, with 17 bases in between. Germline CDR1 is MGHRA and CDR2 is YSYEKL. The CDR3 loop reads CASSQVYLGSGTGELFF. The CDR3 DNA reads as TGCGCCAGCAGCCAAGTTTATTTAGGTTCGGGGACCGGGGAGCTGTTTTTT.

This clonotype appeared many times. V and J are TRBV6-6 and TRBJ2-3, with 12 bases identical to TRBD1. Unmatched junction bases numbered 8, after V lost 7 bases and J lost 6 bases. CDR1 is MNHNY, CDR2 SVGAGI, per germline (reference sequence). The CDR3 totals 15 residues. The CDR3 reads CASTPGQGARDTQYF. As DNA, the CDR3 is TGTGCCAGCACCCCGGGACAGGGGGCGCGGGATACGCAGTATTTT.

This clonotype was seen a few times. The chain links TRBV7-3 to TRBJ2-1; 13 nucleotides align to TRBD2. Germline V gene lookup returns CDR1 SGHTA and CDR2 FQGTGA. Trimming at V came to 5 bases and at J to 8 bases, leaving 6 bases not matched to a gene. The CDR3 is 15 residues long. DNA of the CDR3: TGTGCCAGCAGCCAAACTAGCGGGAGGGCCGATGAGCAGTTCTTC. This sequence encodes CASSQTSGRADEQFF.

This clonotype was seen once. A much larger clonotype is one base distant, so this may be a read error. This likely comes from a read error, as the CDR3 has no conserved phenylalanine or tryptophan at its end. The CDR3 sequence: CSAYPGLAGFDTQYV. DNA for the CDR3: TGCAGCGCCTATCCGGGACTAGCGGGTTTTGATACGCAGTATGTT. The V gene is TRBV29-1, the J gene TRBJ2-3, with 12 bases matching TRBD2. With V trimmed by 7 bases and J by 6 bases, 11 bases remained unmatched. Germline lookup yields CDR1 SQVTM and CDR2 ANQGSEA. This CDR3 is 15 amino acids long.